This T cell receptor (beta chain) was recorded in a study of blood T cell repertoires in COVID-19. The Seattle patients, enrolled during active infection, were followed longitudinally. Clones were sequenced by immunoSEQ multiplex PCR, and TCRdb holds only the in-frame ones, with some missing. The repertoire consists of some 140,000 clones, with more than 75% occurring once and the leading ten covering 5%. This clone showed up just a few times. Sequenced input: peripheral blood. This receptor was identified in a woman in her sixties or seventies with COVID-19, enrolled during active disease.

The CDR3 nucleotides are TGTGCCAGCAGCCTCAAATCCGGGACAGGGATAAGGGGCTACACCTTC. Its protein is CASSLKSGTGIRGYTF. This rearrangement joins TRBV7-2 to TRBJ1-2; 9 positions agree with TRBD1. This CDR3 spans 16 amino acids. V lost 5 bases to trimming and J lost 8 bases; unmatched junction nucleotides: 15. Germline lookup yields CDR1 SGHTA and CDR2 FQGNSA.